One sample yielded the 21 T cell receptor beta chains listed below, sequenced in a study of cytomegalovirus exposure and HLA in healthy donors. A multiplex PCR was run with 60 Vbeta primers and 13 Jbeta primers. Some clones are missing from TCRdb's copy, which holds only in-frame ones; the method was immunoSEQ multiplex PCR. The repertoire holds some 130,000 clones, with 66% as singletons. Source material: PBMCs. The receptors shown here come from a human donor in good health.

The rearrangement links TRBV11-2 to TRBJ1-1, with D perhaps TRBD1 (5 bases). V lost 1 base to trimming and J lost 1 base, with 19 bases between them. CDR3 length: 18 residues. The germline V gene encodes CDR1 SGHAT and CDR2 FQNNGV. In DNA form, the CDR3 reads TGTGCCAGCAGCTTAGCAGGGTCCCCTGGCGGCCAGAACACTGAAGCTTTCTTT. This encodes CASSLAGSPGGQNTEAFF. Full variable domain (outside the CDR3, taken from reference TRBV11-2 and TRBJ1-1): EAGVAQSPRYKIIEKRQSVAFWCNPISGHATLYWYQQILGQGPKLLIQFQNNGVVDDSQLPKDRFSAERLKGVDSTLKIQPAKLEDSAVYLCASSLAGSPGGQNTEAFFGQGTRLTVV.

In DNA, the CDR3 is TGTGCCACCAGCAGACAGAGGCAGGGATACTACGAGCAGTACTTC. The encoded protein is CATSRQRQGYYEQYF. The chain carries TRBV15 and TRBJ2-7, with D tentatively TRBD1 (5 bases). V was clipped by 2 bases and J by 3 bases, with 14 bases between them. The CDR3 has 15 residues. Germline-derived CDR1 and CDR2 are LNHNV and YYDKDF (reference sequence).

V gene TRBV9 combines with J gene TRBJ2-3, with TRBD2 matching over 8 bases. This CDR3 contains 13 residues. Unmatched junction bases numbered 1, after V lost 4 bases and J lost 3 bases. Per germline, CDR1 SGDLS and CDR2 YYNGEE. CDR3 in DNA: TGTGCCAGCAGCCCGGGAGGGACAGATACGCAGTATTTT. Protein sequence: CASSPGGTDTQYF. Using reference TRBV9 and TRBJ2-3 for the parts outside the CDR3, the full variable domain is DSGVTQTPKHLITATGQRVTLRCSPRSGDLSVYWYQQSLDQGLQFLIQYYNGEERAKGNILERFSAQQFPDLHSELNLSSLELGDSALYFCASSPGGTDTQYFGPGTRLTVL.

This chain connects TRBV1 to TRBJ2-1; the table's D call, TRBD1, has no DNA check behind it. TRBV1 is given as a pseudogene. The CDR3 is made up of 16 amino acids. The CDR3 loop is CTSSQGGGQDYNEQFF. CDR3 DNA sequence: TGCACCAGCAGCCAGGGCGGCGGACAGGACTACAATGAGCAGTTCTTC.

The chain uses TRBV28 and TRBJ2-1; possible D gene TRBD2, 5 bases. CDR3 length equals 14 residues. Trimming removed 7 bases at V and 4 bases at J, with 14 bases between. Germline CDR1 MDHEN, CDR2 SYDVKM. The CDR3 spells CASKERAKYNEQFF. The DNA of the CDR3 is TGTGCCAGCAAGGAGAGGGCTAAATACAATGAGCAGTTCTTC.

The V gene is TRBV18, the J gene TRBJ2-3; D call uncertain. CDR1 is KGHSH, CDR2 LQKENI, per germline. The V end lost 3 bases, the J end lost 2 bases, and 6 bases lay between the germline ends. The CDR3 is made up of 13 amino acids. CDR3 region: CASSPSVTDTQYF. CDR3 in DNA: TGTGCCAGCTCACCGAGCGTCACAGATACGCAGTATTTT.

The chain is built from TRBV7-3 and TRBJ2-1; 11 bases map to TRBD2. Germline CDR1 SGHTA, CDR2 FQGTGA. The CDR3 consists of 16 residues. After removal of 2 bases from V and 3 bases from J, the junction contained 3 bases not matched to a gene. This CDR3 reads CASSLAGTSGYNEQFF. In DNA, the CDR3 is TGTGCCAGCAGCTTAGCGGGGACTAGCGGCTACAATGAGCAGTTCTTC.

The rearrangement links TRBV23-1 to TRBJ2-7; tentative D call: TRBD2 (5 bases). TRBV23-1 qualifies as an ORF whose function is uncertain. The V end lost 7 bases, the J end lost 0 bases, and 16 bases lay between the germline ends. This CDR3 spans 15 amino acids. CDR3 region: CASITWRRASYEQYF. The CDR3 DNA sequence: TGCGCCAGCATCACCTGGCGGCGGGCCTCCTACGAGCAGTACTTC.

The genes are TRBV15 and TRBJ1-1, with 7 bases matching TRBD1. Germline assignment: CDR1 LNHNV and CDR2 YYDKDF (reference sequence). This CDR3 contains 16 residues. The junction had 6 bases not matched to a gene; V was cut back by 0 bases and J by 2 bases. The CDR3 reads CATSREQGSGNTEAFF. CDR3 sequence (DNA): TGTGCCACCAGCAGAGAACAGGGGTCTGGAAACACTGAAGCTTTCTTT.

The chain employs TRBV29-1 and TRBJ2-7; D is undetermined. CDR1 and CDR2 (germline): SQVTM, ANQGSEA. The CDR3 length is 13 residues. V lost 4 bases, J lost 7 bases, and 17 bases lay in between. CDR3 region: CSVVFQAGGEQYF. The CDR3 coding sequence is TGCAGCGTTGTTTTCCAAGCCGGTGGTGAGCAGTACTTC.

The chain uses TRBV9 and TRBJ2-1; 9 bases match TRBD2. The germline gives CDR1 SGDLS, CDR2 YYNGEE. The CDR3 contains 13 residues. The J segment lost 7 bases and the V segment lost 8 bases, leaving 7 bases of the junction unmatched. The CDR3 loop reads CASGASGENEQFF. For the CDR3, the DNA is TGTGCCAGTGGAGCTAGCGGGGAGAATGAGCAGTTCTTC.

The chain links TRBV19 to TRBJ1-1; TRBD1 matches at 8 bases. Germline V gives CDR1 LNHDA, CDR2 SQIVND (reference sequence). Unmatched junction bases numbered 19, after V lost 3 bases and J lost 7 bases. The CDR3 length is 18 residues. The CDR3 coding sequence is TGTGCCAGTAGTATGCCCGTTTTCGCAGGGGGCAAGGAGGTTGAAGCTTTCTTT. Translating gives CASSMPVFAGGKEVEAFF.

J is TRBJ2-2 and V is TRBV4-3; perhaps TRBD2 as D (5 bases). Looked up from germline, CDR1 is LGHNA and CDR2 is YSLEER. CDR3 length: 16 amino acids. V lost 4 bases, J lost 3 bases, and 15 bases lay in between. For the CDR3, the DNA is TGCGCCAGCAGCCTCCTGAGCGGTCGGGACACCGGGGAGCTGTTTTTT. Its protein product is CASSLLSGRDTGELFF.

The table lists this clone with a count of one. The chain links TRBV6-5 to TRBJ1-2; 7 positions agree with TRBD1. Germline lookup yields CDR1 MNHEY and CDR2 SVGAGI. V gave up 5 bases and J gave up 5 bases; unmatched junction bases: 5. This CDR3 comprises 13 residues. DNA of the CDR3: TGTGCCAGCAGTCGGGGACAGATTTATGGCTACACCTTC. This gives the protein CASSRGQIYGYTF.

The chain uses TRBV9 and TRBJ2-5; TRBD2 aligns across 10 bases. The CDR3 spans 15 residues. Germline trimming cut 1 base from V and 4 bases from J; bases unmatched to any gene: 4. Looked up from germline, CDR1 is SGDLS and CDR2 is YYNGEE. The CDR3, as DNA: TGTGCCAGCAGCGTACTAGCGGGAGTGGGAGAGACCCAGTACTTC. The encoded protein is CASSVLAGVGETQYF.

The rearrangement uses TRBV7-2 and TRBJ2-7, with 7 bases matching TRBD2. The length of the CDR3 is 17 residues. The V gene end was trimmed by 0 bases and the J gene end by 0 bases; junction bases not matched to a gene: 8. Germline CDR1 SGHTA, CDR2 FQGNSA. The CDR3 reads CASSLAVGGPRSYEQYF. CDR3 sequence (DNA): TGTGCCAGCAGCTTAGCGGTGGGAGGGCCCCGCTCCTACGAGCAGTACTTC.

This rearrangement joins TRBV7-3 to TRBJ2-7; D is possibly TRBD2 (6 bases). Trimming cost V 5 bases and J 9 bases, with 17 bases left between them. This CDR3 contains 13 residues. Germline assignment: CDR1 SGHTA and CDR2 FQGTGA. The CDR3: CASSIEVGGVQYF. The CDR3 nucleotides are TGTGCCAGCAGCATCGAGGTCGGGGGAGTGCAGTACTTC.

The chain is built from TRBV5-1 and TRBJ2-1; D may be TRBD2 (5 bases). Germline V gene data show CDR1 as SGHRS and CDR2 as YFSETQ. This CDR3 comprises 16 residues. The V end was cut by 0 bases, the J end by 0 bases, with 10 bases between. The CDR3 DNA follows: TGCGCCAGCAGCTTGGAGAGCGGCAGCTCCTACAATGAGCAGTTCTTC. Encoded protein: CASSLESGSSYNEQFF. The complete variable domain, with remaining parts taken from reference TRBV5-1 and TRBJ2-1, reads KAGVTQTPRYLIKTRGQQVTLSCSPISGHRSVSWYQQTPGQGLQFLFEYFSETQRNKGNFPGRFSGRQFSNSRSEMNVSTLELGDSALYLCASSLESGSSYNEQFFGPGTRLTVL.

The V call is TRBV5-4, the J call TRBJ2-7; possible D gene TRBD1, 5 bases. V was trimmed by 0 bases and J by 3 bases, leaving 10 bases between them. Germline CDR1 SGHNT, CDR2 YYREEE (reference sequence). This CDR3 has 14 amino acids. The CDR3 reads CASSLDGHFYEQYF. The CDR3 nucleotides are TGTGCCAGCAGCTTGGATGGACACTTCTACGAGCAGTACTTC.

The chain couples TRBV7-3 to TRBJ2-5, with 8 nucleotides matching TRBD1. The CDR3 is 13 amino acids. Per the germline V gene, CDR1 is SGHTA and CDR2 is FQGTGA. V trimming: 4 bases; J trimming: 4 bases; junction bases outside the gene matches: 2. In nucleotides, the CDR3 is TGTGCCAGCAGCTCAGGACAGGGAGAGACCCAGTACTTC. As protein: CASSSGQGETQYF.

This clone was seen a few times. The J gene is TRBJ2-3, the V gene TRBV9; a weak D match, TRBD2 (7 bases). The V end was cut by 2 bases, the J end by 2 bases, with 21 bases between. The CDR3 runs to 18 residues. From germline, CDR1 is SGDLS and CDR2 YYNGEE. The CDR3 reads CASSVTSRGGVLTDTQYF. CDR3 sequence (DNA): TGTGCCAGCAGCGTGACCTCAAGGGGGGGCGTGCTCACAGATACGCAGTATTTT.